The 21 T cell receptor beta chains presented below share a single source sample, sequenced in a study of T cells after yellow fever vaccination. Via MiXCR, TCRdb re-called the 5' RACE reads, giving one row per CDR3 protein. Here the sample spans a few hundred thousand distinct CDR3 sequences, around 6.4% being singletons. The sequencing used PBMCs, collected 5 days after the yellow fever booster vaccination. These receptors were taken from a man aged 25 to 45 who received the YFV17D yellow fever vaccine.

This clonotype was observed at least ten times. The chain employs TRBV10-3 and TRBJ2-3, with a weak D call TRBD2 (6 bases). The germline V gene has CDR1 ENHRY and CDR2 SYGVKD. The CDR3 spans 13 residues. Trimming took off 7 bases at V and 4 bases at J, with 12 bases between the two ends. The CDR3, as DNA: TGTGCCATCAAGAGGGACTCGCCAGATACGCAGTATTTT. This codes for CAIKRDSPDTQYF.

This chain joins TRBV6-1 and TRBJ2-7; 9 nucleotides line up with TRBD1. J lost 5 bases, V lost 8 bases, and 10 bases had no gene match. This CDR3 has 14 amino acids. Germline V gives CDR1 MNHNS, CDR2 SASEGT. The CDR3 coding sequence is TGTGCCAGCGGCCCCCGGGACAGGGTAAACGAGCAGTACTTC. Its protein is CASGPRDRVNEQYF.

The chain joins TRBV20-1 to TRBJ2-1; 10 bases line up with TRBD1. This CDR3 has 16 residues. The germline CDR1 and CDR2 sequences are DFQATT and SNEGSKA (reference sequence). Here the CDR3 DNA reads TGCAGCGCCCAGGACAGGGGGAAAGGGGTTTACAATGAGCAGTTCTTC. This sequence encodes CSAQDRGKGVYNEQFF.

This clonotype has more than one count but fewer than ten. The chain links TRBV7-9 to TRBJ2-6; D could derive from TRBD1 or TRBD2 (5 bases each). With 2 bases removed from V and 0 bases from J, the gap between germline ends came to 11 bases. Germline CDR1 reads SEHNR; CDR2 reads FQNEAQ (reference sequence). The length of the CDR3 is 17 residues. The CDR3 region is CASSLPTGTSGANVLTF. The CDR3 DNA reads TGTGCCAGCAGCTTACCCACTGGGACCTCTGGGGCCAACGTCCTGACTTTC.

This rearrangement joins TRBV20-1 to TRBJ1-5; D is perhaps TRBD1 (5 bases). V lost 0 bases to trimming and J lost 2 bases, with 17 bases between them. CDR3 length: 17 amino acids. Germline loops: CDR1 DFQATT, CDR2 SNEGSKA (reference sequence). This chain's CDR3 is CSARDREQGTGNQPQHF. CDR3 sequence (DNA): TGCAGTGCTAGAGATCGGGAGCAGGGAACGGGCAATCAGCCCCAGCATTTT.

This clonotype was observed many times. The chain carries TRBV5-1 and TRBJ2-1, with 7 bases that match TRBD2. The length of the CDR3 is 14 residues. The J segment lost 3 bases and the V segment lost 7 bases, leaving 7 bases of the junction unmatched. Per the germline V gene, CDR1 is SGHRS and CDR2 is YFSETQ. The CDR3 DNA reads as TGCGCCAGCTCCTGGGAGGGGAACTACAATGAGCAGTTCTTC. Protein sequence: CASSWEGNYNEQFF.

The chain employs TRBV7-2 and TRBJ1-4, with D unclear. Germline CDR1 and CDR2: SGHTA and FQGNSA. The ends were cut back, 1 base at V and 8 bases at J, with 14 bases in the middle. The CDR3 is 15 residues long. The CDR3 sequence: CASSLGVSLGEKLFF. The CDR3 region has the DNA TGTGCCAGCAGCTTAGGGGTCAGCCTGGGCGAAAAACTGTTTTTT.

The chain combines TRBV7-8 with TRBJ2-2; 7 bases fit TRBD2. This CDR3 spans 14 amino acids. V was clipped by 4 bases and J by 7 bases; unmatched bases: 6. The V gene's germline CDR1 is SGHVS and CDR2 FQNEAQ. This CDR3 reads CASSSGGSSGELFF. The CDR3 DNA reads TGTGCCAGCAGCTCCGGGGGGTCCAGCGGGGAGCTGTTTTTT.

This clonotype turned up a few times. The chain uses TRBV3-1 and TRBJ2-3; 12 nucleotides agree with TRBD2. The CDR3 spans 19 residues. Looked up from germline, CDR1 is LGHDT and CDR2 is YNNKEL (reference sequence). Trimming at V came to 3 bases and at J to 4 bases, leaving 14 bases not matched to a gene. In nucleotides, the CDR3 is TGTGCCAGCAGCCACCTGGGACTAGCGGGCCAATCTGGGTCAGATACGCAGTATTTT. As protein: CASSHLGLAGQSGSDTQYF.

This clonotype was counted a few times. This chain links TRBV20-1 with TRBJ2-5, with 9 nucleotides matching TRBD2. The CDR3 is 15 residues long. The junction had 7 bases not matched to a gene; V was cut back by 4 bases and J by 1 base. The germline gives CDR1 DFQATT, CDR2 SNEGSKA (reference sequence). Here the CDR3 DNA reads TGCAGTGCTATAAGGCGGGAGGGCCCCCAAGAGACCCAGTACTTC. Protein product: CSAIRREGPQETQYF.

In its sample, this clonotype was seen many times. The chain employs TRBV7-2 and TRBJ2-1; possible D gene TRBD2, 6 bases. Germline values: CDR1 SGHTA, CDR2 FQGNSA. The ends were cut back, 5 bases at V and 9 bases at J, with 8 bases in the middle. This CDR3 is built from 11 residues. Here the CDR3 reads CASSRTIEQFF. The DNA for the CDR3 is TGTGCCAGCAGCCGGACTATTGAGCAGTTCTTC.

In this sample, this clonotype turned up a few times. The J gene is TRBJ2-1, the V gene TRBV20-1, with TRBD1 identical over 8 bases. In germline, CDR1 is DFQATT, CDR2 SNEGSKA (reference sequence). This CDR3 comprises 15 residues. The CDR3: CSPLNPGGGYNEQFF. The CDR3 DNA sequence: TGCAGCCCATTGAATCCAGGGGGCGGCTACAATGAGCAGTTCTTC.

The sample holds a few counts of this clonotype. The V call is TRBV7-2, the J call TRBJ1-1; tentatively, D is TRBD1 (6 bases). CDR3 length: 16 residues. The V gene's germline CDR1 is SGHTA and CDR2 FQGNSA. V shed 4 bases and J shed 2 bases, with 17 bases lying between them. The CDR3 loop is CASSWWVGGPNTEAFF. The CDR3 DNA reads TGTGCCAGCAGCTGGTGGGTGGGGGGGCCTAACACTGAAGCTTTCTTT.

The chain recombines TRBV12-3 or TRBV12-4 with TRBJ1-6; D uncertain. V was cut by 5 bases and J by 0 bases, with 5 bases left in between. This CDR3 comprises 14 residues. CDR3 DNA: TGTGCCAGCAGTCACAGCTCCTATAATTCACCCCTCCACTTT. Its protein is CASSHSSYNSPLHF.

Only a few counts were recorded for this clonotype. The CDR3 DNA sequence: TGTGCCAGCAGTTATGGCCCCCGGACTAGCGGCTACGAGCAGTACTTC. This codes for CASSYGPRTSGYEQYF. This sequence joins TRBV6-5 and TRBJ2-7, with TRBD2 identical over 10 bases. J gave up 3 bases and V 3 bases, and 8 bases lay outside the gene matches. Per germline, CDR1 MNHEY and CDR2 SVGAGI. The CDR3 is 16 amino acids.

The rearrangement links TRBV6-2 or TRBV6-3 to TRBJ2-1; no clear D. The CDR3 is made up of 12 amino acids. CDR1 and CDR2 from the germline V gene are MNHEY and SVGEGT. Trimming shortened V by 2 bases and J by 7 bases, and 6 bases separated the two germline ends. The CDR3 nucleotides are TGTGCCAGCAGTTACCAGGTTAATGAGCAGTTCTTC. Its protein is CASSYQVNEQFF.

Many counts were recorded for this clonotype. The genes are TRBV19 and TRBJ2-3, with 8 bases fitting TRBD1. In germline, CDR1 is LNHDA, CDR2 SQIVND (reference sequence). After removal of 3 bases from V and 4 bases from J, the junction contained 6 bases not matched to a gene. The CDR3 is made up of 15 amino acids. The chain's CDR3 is CASSIQGQGADTQYF. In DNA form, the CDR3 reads TGTGCCAGTAGTATCCAAGGACAGGGAGCAGATACGCAGTATTTT.

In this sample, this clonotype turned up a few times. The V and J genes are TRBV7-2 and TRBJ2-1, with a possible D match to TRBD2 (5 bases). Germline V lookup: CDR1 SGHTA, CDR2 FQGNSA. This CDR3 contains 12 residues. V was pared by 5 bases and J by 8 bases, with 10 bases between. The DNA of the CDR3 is TGTGCCAGCAGCACACTAGGCTATGAGCAGTTCTTC. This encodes CASSTLGYEQFF.

CDR3 region: CASSFRQGMAYEQYF. CDR3 coding DNA: TGTGCCAGCAGTTTCAGACAGGGGATGGCCTACGAGCAGTACTTC. The chain couples TRBV12-3 or TRBV12-4 to TRBJ2-7, with 8 bases lining up with TRBD1. Trimming at V came to 3 bases and at J to 2 bases, leaving 6 bases not matched to a gene. This CDR3 region has 15 residues.

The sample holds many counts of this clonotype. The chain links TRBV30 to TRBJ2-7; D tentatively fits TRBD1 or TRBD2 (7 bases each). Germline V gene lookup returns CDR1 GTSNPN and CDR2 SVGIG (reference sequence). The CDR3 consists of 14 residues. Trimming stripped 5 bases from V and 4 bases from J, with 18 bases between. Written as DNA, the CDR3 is TGTGCCTGGGGCCGGGGAGGGGGCTTGTACGAGCAGTACTTC. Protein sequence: CAWGRGGGLYEQYF.

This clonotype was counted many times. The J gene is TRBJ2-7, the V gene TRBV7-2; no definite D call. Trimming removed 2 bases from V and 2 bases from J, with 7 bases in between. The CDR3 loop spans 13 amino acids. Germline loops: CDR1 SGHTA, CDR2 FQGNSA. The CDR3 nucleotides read TGTGCCAGCAGCTTACCCCCTACCTACGAGCAGTACTTC. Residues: CASSLPPTYEQYF.